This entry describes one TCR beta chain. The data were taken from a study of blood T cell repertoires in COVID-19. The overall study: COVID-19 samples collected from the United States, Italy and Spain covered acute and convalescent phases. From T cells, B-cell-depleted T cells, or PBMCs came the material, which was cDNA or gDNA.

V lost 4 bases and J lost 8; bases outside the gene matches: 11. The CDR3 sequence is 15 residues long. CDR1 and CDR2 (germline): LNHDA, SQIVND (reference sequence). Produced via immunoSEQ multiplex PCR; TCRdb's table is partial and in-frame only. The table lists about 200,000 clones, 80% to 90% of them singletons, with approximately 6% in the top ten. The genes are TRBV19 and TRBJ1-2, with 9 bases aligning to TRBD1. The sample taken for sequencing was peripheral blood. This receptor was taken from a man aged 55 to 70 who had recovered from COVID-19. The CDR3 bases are TGTGCCAGTAGTACCGTCCCGGGACAGGGTTTCGGCTACACCTTC. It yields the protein CASSTVPGQGFGYTF.